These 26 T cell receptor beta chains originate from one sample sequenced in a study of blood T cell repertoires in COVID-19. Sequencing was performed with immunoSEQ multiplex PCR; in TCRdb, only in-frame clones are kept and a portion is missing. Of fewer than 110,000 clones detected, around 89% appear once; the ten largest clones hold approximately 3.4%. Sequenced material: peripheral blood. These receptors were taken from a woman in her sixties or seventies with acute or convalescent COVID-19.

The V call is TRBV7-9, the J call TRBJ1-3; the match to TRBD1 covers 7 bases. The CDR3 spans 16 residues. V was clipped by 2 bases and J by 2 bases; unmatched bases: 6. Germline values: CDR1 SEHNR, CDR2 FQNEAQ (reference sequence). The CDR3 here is CASSLLSGQPGNTIYF. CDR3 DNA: TGTGCCAGCAGCTTACTATCGGGACAGCCTGGAAACACCATATATTTT.

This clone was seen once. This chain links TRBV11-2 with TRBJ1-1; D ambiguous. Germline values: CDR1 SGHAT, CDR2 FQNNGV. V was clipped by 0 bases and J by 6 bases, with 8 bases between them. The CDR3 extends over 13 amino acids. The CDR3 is CASSLEPGPEAFF. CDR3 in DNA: TGTGCCAGCAGCTTAGAACCTGGCCCTGAAGCTTTCTTT. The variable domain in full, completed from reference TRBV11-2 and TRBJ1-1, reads EAGVAQSPRYKIIEKRQSVAFWCNPISGHATLYWYQQILGQGPKLLIQFQNNGVVDDSQLPKDRFSAERLKGVDSTLKIQPAKLEDSAVYLCASSLEPGPEAFFGQGTRLTVV.

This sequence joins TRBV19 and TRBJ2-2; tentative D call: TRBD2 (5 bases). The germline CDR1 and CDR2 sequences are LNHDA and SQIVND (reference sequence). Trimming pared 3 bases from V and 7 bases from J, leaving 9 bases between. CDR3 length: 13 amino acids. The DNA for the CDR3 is TGTGCCAGTAGTATCCCGGGGAGCGGGGAGCTGTTTTTT. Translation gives CASSIPGSGELFF.

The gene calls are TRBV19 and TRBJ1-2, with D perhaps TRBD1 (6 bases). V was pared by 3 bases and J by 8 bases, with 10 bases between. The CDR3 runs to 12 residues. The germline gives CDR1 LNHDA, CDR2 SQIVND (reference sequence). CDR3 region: CASSITGRGYTF. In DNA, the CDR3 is TGTGCCAGTAGTATCACAGGGCGAGGCTACACCTTC. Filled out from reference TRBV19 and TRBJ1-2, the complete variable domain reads DGGITQSPKYLFRKEGQNVTLSCEQNLNHDAMYWYRQDPGQGLRLIYYSQIVNDFQKGDIAEGYSVSREKKESFPLTVTSAQKNPTAFYLCASSITGRGYTFGSGTRLTVV.

The CDR3 nucleotides are TGTGCCAGCAGCTCCTGGACTACACCGAGCTCCTACGAGCAGTACGTC. It is translated as CASSSWTTPSSYEQYV. The chain employs TRBV21-1 and TRBJ2-7; TRBD2, the D gene given by the table, was not confirmed from the DNA. TRBV21-1 is a known pseudogene. The CDR3 is 16 amino acids.

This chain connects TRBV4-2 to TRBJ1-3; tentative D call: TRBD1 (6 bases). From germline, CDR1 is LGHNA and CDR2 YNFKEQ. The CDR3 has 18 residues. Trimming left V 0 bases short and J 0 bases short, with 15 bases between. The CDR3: CASSQDMHRVSSGNTIYF. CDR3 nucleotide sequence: TGTGCCAGCAGCCAAGATATGCACAGGGTGAGCTCTGGAAACACCATATATTTT.

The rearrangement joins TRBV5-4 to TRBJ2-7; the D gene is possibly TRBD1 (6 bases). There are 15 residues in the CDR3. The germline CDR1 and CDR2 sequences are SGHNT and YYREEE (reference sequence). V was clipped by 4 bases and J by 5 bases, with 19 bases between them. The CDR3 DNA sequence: TGTGCCAGCAGCGGCAGGGGTTCTCCCTTGAACGAGCAGTACTTC. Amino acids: CASSGRGSPLNEQYF.

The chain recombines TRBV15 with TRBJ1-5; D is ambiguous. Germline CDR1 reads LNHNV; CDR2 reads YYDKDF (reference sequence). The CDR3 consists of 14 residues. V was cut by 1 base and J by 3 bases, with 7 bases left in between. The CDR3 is CATSRGRSNQPQHF. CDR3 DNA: TGTGCCACCAGCAGAGGGAGGTCCAATCAGCCCCAGCATTTT.

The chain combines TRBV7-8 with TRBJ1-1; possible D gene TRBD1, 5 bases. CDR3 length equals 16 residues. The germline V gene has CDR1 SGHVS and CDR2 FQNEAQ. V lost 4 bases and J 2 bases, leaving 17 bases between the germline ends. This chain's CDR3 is CASSSFATGLNTEAFF. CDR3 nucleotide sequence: TGTGCCAGCAGCTCGTTTGCCACAGGCCTAAACACTGAAGCTTTCTTT.

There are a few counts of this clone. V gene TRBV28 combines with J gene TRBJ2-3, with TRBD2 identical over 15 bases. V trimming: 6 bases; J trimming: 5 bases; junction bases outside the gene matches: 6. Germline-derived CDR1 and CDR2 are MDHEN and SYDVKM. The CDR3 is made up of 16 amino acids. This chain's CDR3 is CASSLGGLAGGDTQYF. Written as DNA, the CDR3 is TGTGCCAGCAGCCTGGGGGGACTAGCGGGAGGAGATACGCAGTATTTT.

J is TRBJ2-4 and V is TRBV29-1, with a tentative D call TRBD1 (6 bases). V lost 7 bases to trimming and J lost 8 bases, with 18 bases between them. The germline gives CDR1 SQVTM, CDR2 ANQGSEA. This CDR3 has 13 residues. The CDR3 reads CSASPGVRDIQYF. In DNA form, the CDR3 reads TGCAGCGCATCTCCAGGGGTGAGGGACATTCAGTACTTC.

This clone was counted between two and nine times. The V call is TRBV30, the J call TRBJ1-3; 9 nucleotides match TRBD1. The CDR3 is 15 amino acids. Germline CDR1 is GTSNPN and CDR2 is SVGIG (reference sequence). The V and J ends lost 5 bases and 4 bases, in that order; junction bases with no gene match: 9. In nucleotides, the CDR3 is TGTGCCTGGGAGGGCCTAGGACAGGGGGGAAACACCATATATTTT. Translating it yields CAWEGLGQGGNTIYF.

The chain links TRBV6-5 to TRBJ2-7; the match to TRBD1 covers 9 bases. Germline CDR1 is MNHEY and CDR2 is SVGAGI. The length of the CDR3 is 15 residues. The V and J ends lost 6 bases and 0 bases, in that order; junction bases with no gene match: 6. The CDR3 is CASRPGTGSSYEQYF. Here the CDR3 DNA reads TGTGCCAGCAGGCCCGGGACAGGGAGCTCCTACGAGCAGTACTTC.

CDR3 DNA sequence: TGCGCCAGCAGCTTTATGACAGGGGAATTGAACACTGAAGCTTTCTTT. Its translation is CASSFMTGELNTEAFF. V gene TRBV5-1 combines with J gene TRBJ1-1; 8 nucleotides agree with TRBD1. V shed 2 bases, J shed 0 bases, and the junction held 6 bases outside the gene matches. Germline CDR1 SGHRS, CDR2 YFSETQ. This CDR3 has 16 amino acids.

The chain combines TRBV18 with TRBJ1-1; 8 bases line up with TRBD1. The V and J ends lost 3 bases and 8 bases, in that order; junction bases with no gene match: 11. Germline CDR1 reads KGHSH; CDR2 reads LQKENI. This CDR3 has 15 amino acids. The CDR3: CASSPRDRPGKEAFF. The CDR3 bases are TGTGCCAGCTCACCCAGGGACAGGCCTGGAAAGGAAGCTTTCTTT.

CDR3 residues: CASTSLQGSYEQYF. In DNA form, the CDR3 reads TGTGCCAGCACCTCCTTACAGGGCAGCTACGAGCAGTACTTC. The rearrangement joins TRBV28 to TRBJ2-7, with D perhaps TRBD1 (6 bases). CDR1 MDHEN and CDR2 SYDVKM come from the germline V gene. This CDR3 spans 14 amino acids. Trimming took 7 bases from V and 3 from J, leaving 16 bases between them.

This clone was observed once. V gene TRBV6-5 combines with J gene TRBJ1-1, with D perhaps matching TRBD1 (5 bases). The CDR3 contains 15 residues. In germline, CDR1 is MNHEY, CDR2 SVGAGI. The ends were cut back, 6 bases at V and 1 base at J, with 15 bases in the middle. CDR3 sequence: CASRPIGQGNTEAFF. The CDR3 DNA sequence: TGTGCCAGCAGACCAATCGGTCAGGGGAACACTGAAGCTTTCTTT.

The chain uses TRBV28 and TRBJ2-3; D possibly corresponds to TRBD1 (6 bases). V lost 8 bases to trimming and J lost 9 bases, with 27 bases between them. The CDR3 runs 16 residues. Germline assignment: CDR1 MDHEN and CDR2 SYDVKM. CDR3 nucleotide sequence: TGTGCCAGCTGGACCGATAGGGGCAGGGGCGTGAGGACGCAGTATTTT. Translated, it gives CASWTDRGRGVRTQYF.

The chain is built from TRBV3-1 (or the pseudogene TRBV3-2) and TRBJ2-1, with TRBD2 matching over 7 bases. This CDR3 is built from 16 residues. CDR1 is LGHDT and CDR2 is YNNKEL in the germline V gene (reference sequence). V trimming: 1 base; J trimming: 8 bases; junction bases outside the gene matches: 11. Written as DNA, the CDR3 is TGTGCCAGCAGCCAAGGGGGGACTATTAGGGGTGATGAGCAGTTCTTC. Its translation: CASSQGGTIRGDEQFF.

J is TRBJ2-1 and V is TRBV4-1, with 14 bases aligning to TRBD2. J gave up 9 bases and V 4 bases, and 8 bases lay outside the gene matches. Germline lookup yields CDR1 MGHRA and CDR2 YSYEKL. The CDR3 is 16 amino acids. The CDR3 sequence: CASSLRLAGGEGEQFF. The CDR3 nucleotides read TGCGCCAGCAGCCTCCGACTAGCGGGAGGGGAGGGTGAGCAGTTCTTC.

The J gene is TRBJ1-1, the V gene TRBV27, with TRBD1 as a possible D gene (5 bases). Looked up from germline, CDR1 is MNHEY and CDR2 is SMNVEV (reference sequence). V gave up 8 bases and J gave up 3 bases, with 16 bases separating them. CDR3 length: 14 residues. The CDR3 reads CASGAWGRDTEAFF. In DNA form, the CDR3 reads TGTGCCAGCGGTGCGTGGGGGAGGGACACTGAAGCTTTCTTT.

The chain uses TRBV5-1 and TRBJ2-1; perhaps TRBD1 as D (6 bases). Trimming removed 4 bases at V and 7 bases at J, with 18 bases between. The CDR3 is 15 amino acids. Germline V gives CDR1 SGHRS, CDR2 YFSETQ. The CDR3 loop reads CASSLDSRFGNEQFF. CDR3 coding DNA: TGCGCCAGCAGCCTGGACAGTCGATTTGGAAATGAGCAGTTCTTC.

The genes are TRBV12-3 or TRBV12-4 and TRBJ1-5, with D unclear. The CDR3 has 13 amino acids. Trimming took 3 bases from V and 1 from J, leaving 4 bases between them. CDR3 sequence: CASSLASNQPQHF. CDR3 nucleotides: TGTGCCAGCAGTTTGGCCAGCAATCAGCCCCAGCATTTT.

The DNA for the CDR3 is TGTGCCAGTAGTATAATAGGGGGCAAAGCCAAAAACATTCAGTACTTC. Amino acids: CASSIIGGKAKNIQYF. The J gene is TRBJ2-4, the V gene TRBV19; 7 bases line up with TRBD1. V trimming: 2 bases; J trimming: 0 bases; junction bases outside the gene matches: 4. The germline CDR1 and CDR2 sequences are LNHDA and SQIVND (reference sequence). The CDR3 totals 16 residues.

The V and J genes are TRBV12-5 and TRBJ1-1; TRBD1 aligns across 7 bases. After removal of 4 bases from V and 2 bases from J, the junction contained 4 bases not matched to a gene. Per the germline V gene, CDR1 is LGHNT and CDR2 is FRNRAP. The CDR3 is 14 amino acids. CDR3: CASGWGTANTEAFF. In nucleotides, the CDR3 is TGTGCTAGTGGTTGGGGGACAGCCAACACTGAAGCTTTCTTT. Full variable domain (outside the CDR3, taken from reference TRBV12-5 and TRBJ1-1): DARVTQTPRHKVTEMGQEVTMRCQPILGHNTVFWYRQTMMQGLELLAYFRNRAPLDDSGMPKDRFSAEMPDATLATLKIQPSEPRDSAVYFCASGWGTANTEAFFGQGTRLTVV.

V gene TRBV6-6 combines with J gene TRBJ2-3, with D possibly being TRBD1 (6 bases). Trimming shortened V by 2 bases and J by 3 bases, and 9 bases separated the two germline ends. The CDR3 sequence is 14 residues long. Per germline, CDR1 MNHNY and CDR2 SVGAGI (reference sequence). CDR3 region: CASSYRGQTDTQYF. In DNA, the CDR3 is TGTGCCAGCAGTTACAGAGGACAGACAGATACGCAGTATTTT.